This T cell receptor (beta chain) was documented in a study of blood T cells in healthy people across ages. Through a sample-barcoded 5' primer and a J-beta primer mix, a second PCR was run for roughly 6 to 12 cycles. Via MiXCR, TCRdb re-called the 5' RACE reads, giving one row per CDR3 protein. The top ten clones hold roughly 22% of a sample with about 800,000 distinct CDR3 sequences, 58% of them seen once. Total RNA, at least 5.5 micrograms per sample, came from PBMCs. CDR3 length: 14 residues. Per germline, CDR1 LGHNA and CDR2 YSLEER. Trimming shortened V by 0 bases and J by 10 bases, and 13 bases separated the two germline ends.

Source material: blood. The TCR was taken from a man aged 30 to 45 in good health. V and J are TRBV4-3 and TRBJ2-1, with D unclear. The CDR3 region has the DNA TGCGCCAGCAGCCAAGAAATGGAACGTTTGGAGCAGTTCTTC. This gives the protein CASSQEMERLEQFF.